A single sample is the source of the 21 T cell receptor beta chains below, sequenced in a study of response to subunit inactivated influenza vaccine. TCRdb re-analysed the RT-PCR reads in MiXCR, keeping a single row per CDR3 protein. The data show some 550,000 distinct CDR3 sequences, under 30% seen once. These sequences were also reported in another study, on T cells expressing NK-cell markers. That work adds: 5'RACE template switching with UMIs generated TCR beta cDNA.

The specimen was CD4+ T cells sorted from PBMCs, collected 11 to 12 days after vaccination. The receptors come from a man in his fifties or sixties who received an inactivated influenza vaccine.

This clonotype was recorded only once. The V call is TRBV5-1, the J call TRBJ2-5, with 7 bases aligning to TRBD2. The CDR3 is made up of 15 amino acids. Germline lookup yields CDR1 SGHRS and CDR2 YFSETQ. After removal of 0 bases from V and 5 bases from J, the junction contained 7 bases not matched to a gene. CDR3 coding DNA: TGCGCCAGCAGCTTGGAGACGGGGGGTACTGAGACCCAGTACTTC. Its translation: CASSLETGGTETQYF.

This sequence joins TRBV4-3 and TRBJ2-1; 10 bases align to TRBD1. The CDR3 extends over 16 amino acids. Trimming cost V 4 bases and J 7 bases; bases outside gene matches: 10. Germline V gene sequence: CDR1 LGHNA, CDR2 YSLEER. CDR3 sequence (DNA): TGCGCCAGCAGCCGTTACGGCGGGACAGGGGTAAATGAGCAGTTCTTC. It is translated as CASSRYGGTGVNEQFF.

This clonotype was seen a single time. The V call is TRBV28, the J call TRBJ1-3, with 9 bases aligning to TRBD1. With V trimmed by 4 bases and J by 4 bases, 8 bases remained unmatched. The CDR3 sequence is 16 residues long. Germline-derived CDR1 and CDR2 are MDHEN and SYDVKM. The CDR3 bases are TGTGCCAGCAGTTCTACCGGACAGGGGAACGGAAACACCATATATTTT. Protein product: CASSSTGQGNGNTIYF.

The genes are TRBV18 and TRBJ1-4; perhaps TRBD1 as D (5 bases). Germline V CDR1 and CDR2: KGHSH, LQKENI. This CDR3 region has 14 residues. V was cut by 3 bases and J by 3 bases, with 8 bases left in between. The DNA for the CDR3 is TGTGCCAGCTCACCCCGGGGCCCTAATGAAAAACTGTTTTTT. Protein product: CASSPRGPNEKLFF.

This clonotype was detected only a few times. The chain recombines TRBV6-2 or TRBV6-3 with TRBJ2-3, with 7 positions matching TRBD1. The J segment lost 0 bases and the V segment lost 11 bases, leaving 5 bases of the junction unmatched. Germline V gives CDR1 MNHEY, CDR2 SVGEGT. The CDR3 is 13 residues long. The DNA for the CDR3 is TGTGCCGGCTCGACAGGGAGCACAGATACGCAGTATTTT. Amino acid sequence: CAGSTGSTDTQYF.

This clonotype was detected a few times. Lacking the conserved final phenylalanine or tryptophan, this CDR3 likely reflects a read error. Because the CDR3's place on the DNA is in doubt, the DNA is left out and the CDR3 is given as listed by TCRdb. This rearrangement joins TRBV11-2 to TRBJ2-7; TRBD2 is the table's D call and was not checked against the DNA. Termini included, the CDR3 measures 13 amino acids. Germline loops: CDR1 SGHAT, CDR2 FQNNGV. This CDR3 reads CASSLDKGLAGFL.

This clonotype appeared a few times. V gene TRBV20-1 combines with J gene TRBJ2-1; 9 positions agree with TRBD2. V was clipped by 3 bases and J by 4 bases; unmatched bases: 4. This CDR3 is built from 14 residues. From germline, CDR1 is DFQATT and CDR2 SNEGSKA (reference sequence). The CDR3 nucleotides read TGCAGTGCTAGTTTGCGGGGGGGATACAATGAGCAGTTCTTC. Translating gives CSASLRGGYNEQFF.

This clonotype was picked up a small number of times. The chain has TRBV7-2 and TRBJ2-7; no firm D call. CDR1 SGHTA and CDR2 FQGNSA come from the germline V gene. Trimming left V 5 bases short and J 5 bases short, with 10 bases between. The CDR3 is 12 residues long. CDR3 sequence reads: CASSPRVNEQYF. As DNA, the CDR3 is TGTGCCAGCAGCCCAAGGGTGAACGAGCAGTACTTC.

The V gene is TRBV12-3 or TRBV12-4, the J gene TRBJ2-1, with D perhaps TRBD2 (5 bases). CDR3 length: 14 amino acids. V dropped 8 bases and J dropped 1 base, with 12 bases sitting between them. As DNA, the CDR3 is TGTGCCAGCGAGAGCGGCCTGTCCTACAATGAGCAGTTCTTC. This sequence encodes CASESGLSYNEQFF.

The rearrangement links TRBV20-1 to TRBJ2-5, with TRBD2 identical over 10 bases. The CDR3 is made up of 14 amino acids. From germline, CDR1 is DFQATT and CDR2 SNEGSKA (reference sequence). V lost 0 bases, J lost 11 bases, and 9 bases stayed unmatched. In nucleotides, the CDR3 is TGCAGTGCTAGAGATGGGGCTAGCGGGGGACCTCAGTACTTC. It translates to CSARDGASGGPQYF.

The chain has TRBV28 and TRBJ1-2; D may be TRBD1 (5 bases). The CDR3 runs to 14 residues. In germline, CDR1 is MDHEN, CDR2 SYDVKM. Trimming shortened V by 6 bases and J by 7 bases, and 18 bases separated the two germline ends. CDR3: CASRPMAAGSGYTF. CDR3 nucleotides: TGTGCCAGCAGGCCAATGGCGGCAGGGAGTGGCTACACCTTC.

This clonotype showed up just a few times. The CDR3 bases are TGTGCCAGCACCAAACCGACTAGCGGGAGGGCCTTTTACTCCTACAATGAGCAGTTCTTC. Its translation: CASTKPTSGRAFYSYNEQFF. The V call is TRBV6-2 or TRBV6-3, the J call TRBJ2-1; 14 positions agree with TRBD2. The V gene end was trimmed by 7 bases and the J gene end by 0 bases; junction bases not matched to a gene: 14. Germline V gene lookup returns CDR1 MNHEY and CDR2 SVGEGT. The CDR3 sequence is 20 residues long.

The rearrangement uses TRBV5-1 and TRBJ2-2; D ambiguous. CDR3 length: 13 residues. Germline values: CDR1 SGHRS, CDR2 YFSETQ. Between the trimmed V and J ends, which lost 4 bases and 7 bases, there was a span of 11 bases. The CDR3 loop reads CASSPPRVGELFF. The CDR3 DNA sequence: TGCGCCAGCAGCCCGCCCCGGGTCGGGGAGCTGTTTTTT. Filled out from reference TRBV5-1 and TRBJ2-2, the complete variable domain reads KAGVTQTPRYLIKTRGQQVTLSCSPISGHRSVSWYQQTPGQGLQFLFEYFSETQRNKGNFPGRFSGRQFSNSRSEMNVSTLELGDSALYLCASSPPRVGELFFGEGSRLTVL.

This clonotype appeared a few times. This chain links TRBV19 with TRBJ2-1; a possible D gene is TRBD1 (6 bases). The CDR3 contains 15 residues. Per the germline V gene, CDR1 is LNHDA and CDR2 is SQIVND (reference sequence). The V end was cut by 6 bases, the J end by 0 bases, with 12 bases between. The CDR3, as DNA: TGTGCCAGTAGACCGGGACACGGCTCCTACAATGAGCAGTTCTTC. Protein product: CASRPGHGSYNEQFF.

This clonotype showed up just a few times. The chain employs TRBV5-1 and TRBJ2-7; 10 bases match TRBD1. The junction had 12 bases not matched to a gene; V was cut back by 2 bases and J by 1 base. CDR1 is SGHRS and CDR2 is YFSETQ in the germline V gene. CDR3 length equals 18 residues. CDR3 sequence reads: CASSLATGGAGISYEQYF. Here the CDR3 DNA reads TGCGCCAGCAGCTTAGCGACAGGGGGCGCAGGTATATCCTACGAGCAGTACTTC. Full variable domain (outside the CDR3, taken from reference TRBV5-1 and TRBJ2-7): KAGVTQTPRYLIKTRGQQVTLSCSPISGHRSVSWYQQTPGQGLQFLFEYFSETQRNKGNFPGRFSGRQFSNSRSEMNVSTLELGDSALYLCASSLATGGAGISYEQYFGPGTRLTVT.

This chain's CDR3 is CASSHLRELFF. CDR3 sequence (DNA): TGTGCCAGCAGCCACCTCCGGGAGCTGTTTTTT. V usage is TRBV3-1 and J usage is TRBJ2-2; D call uncertain. CDR3 length: 11 residues. Germline V CDR1 and CDR2: LGHDT, YNNKEL (reference sequence). V shed 3 bases and J shed 9 bases, with 5 bases lying between them. The full variable domain, its missing parts supplied by reference TRBV3-1 and TRBJ2-2, is DTAVSQTPKYLVTQMGNDKSIKCEQNLGHDTMYWYKQDSKKFLKIMFSYNNKELIINETVPNRFSPKSPDKAHLNLHINSLELGDSAVYFCASSHLRELFFGEGSRLTVL.

The V call is TRBV20-1, the J call TRBJ2-1; D not resolved. The germline CDR1 and CDR2 sequences are DFQATT and SNEGSKA (reference sequence). The CDR3 totals 15 residues. The germline V and J ends were trimmed by 0 bases and 5 bases, with 14 bases remaining between them. The CDR3 bases are TGCAGTGCTAGAGATCATCAAGACTCAGACAATGAGCAGTTCTTC. The encoded protein is CSARDHQDSDNEQFF.

The chain couples TRBV6-2 or TRBV6-3 to TRBJ1-1, with 7 bases matching TRBD1. CDR1 and CDR2 (germline): MNHEY, SVGEGT. This CDR3 has 17 amino acids. V shed 2 bases, J shed 2 bases, and the junction held 11 bases outside the gene matches. The DNA for the CDR3 is TGTGCCAGCAGTTACGATGTCTGGACAGGATTAAACACTGAAGCTTTCTTT. It encodes CASSYDVWTGLNTEAFF.

The chain uses TRBV4-1 and TRBJ1-6; D ambiguous. V dropped 4 bases and J dropped 7 bases, with 5 bases sitting between them. Germline V gene sequence: CDR1 MGHRA, CDR2 YSYEKL. This CDR3 is 12 amino acids long. DNA of the CDR3: TGCGCCAGCAGCCCTCTCAATTCACCCCTCCACTTT. Protein product: CASSPLNSPLHF.

For the CDR3, the DNA is TGCGCCAGCAGCCCCTTCGAAGGAAGAAACACCGGGGAGCTGTTTTTT. Protein: CASSPFEGRNTGELFF. The chain combines TRBV4-3 with TRBJ2-2; D unclear. The germline V gene encodes CDR1 LGHNA and CDR2 YSLEER. V was cut by 4 bases and J by 2 bases, with 14 bases left in between. CDR3 length equals 16 residues.

This clonotype was picked up a small number of times. The J gene is TRBJ2-3, the V gene TRBV5-1; 9 bases line up with TRBD2. The CDR3 spans 16 residues. Trimming cost V 4 bases and J 4 bases; bases outside gene matches: 10. Germline assignment: CDR1 SGHRS and CDR2 YFSETQ. CDR3 residues: CASSAAGTSFPDTQYF. The DNA for the CDR3 is TGCGCCAGCAGCGCGGCCGGGACTAGCTTTCCAGATACGCAGTATTTT.